This T cell receptor beta chain was obtained from a study of control samples from healthy donors and cancer patients. Data came from immunoSEQ multiplex PCR; TCRdb stores just in-frame clones and leaves some out. Of approximately 130,000 clones listed, around 92% were seen once; the top ten hold roughly 43%. Germline CDR1 is SGHRS and CDR2 is YFSETQ. The CDR3 covers 16 residues. J lost 5 bases, V lost 4 bases, and 9 bases had no gene match. Sequencing was carried out using blood. This receptor was obtained from a man aged 50-60 years in good health. The rearrangement joins TRBV5-1 to TRBJ1-6; 7 bases map to TRBD1. CDR3 DNA sequence: TGCGCCAGCAGCGTCTGGGGGGACAGAGATAATTCACCCCTCCACTTT. The encoded protein is CASSVWGDRDNSPLHF. The variable domain in full, completed from reference TRBV5-1 and TRBJ1-6, reads KAGVTQTPRYLIKTRGQQVTLSCSPISGHRSVSWYQQTPGQGLQFLFEYFSETQRNKGNFPGRFSGRQFSNSRSEMNVSTLELGDSALYLCASSVWGDRDNSPLHFGNGTRLTVT.